Listed here are 10 T cell receptor beta chains from one sample, sequenced in a study of T cells after somatic rescue of genetic block. Profiling relied on immunoSEQ multiplex PCR, and the TCRdb table lists in-frame clones only, not all of them. The data contain over 10,000 clones, over 60% of them singletons. The sequenced sample was peripheral blood mononuclear cells (PBMCs). The receptor set was obtained from a boy younger than 18.

The gene calls are TRBV6-5 and TRBJ2-7; TRBD1 matches 9 bases. V trimming: 4 bases; J trimming: 6 bases; junction bases outside the gene matches: 4. From germline, CDR1 is MNHEY and CDR2 SVGAGI. The CDR3 is made up of 13 amino acids. The CDR3 loop is CASSWDRETEQYF. In DNA, the CDR3 is TGTGCCAGCAGTTGGGACAGGGAGACCGAGCAGTACTTC.

This clone showed up just a few times. V usage is TRBV6-6 and J usage is TRBJ2-7, with D perhaps matching TRBD1 (6 bases). The CDR3 is 15 residues long. The V gene lost 7 bases and the J gene lost 0 bases, with 16 bases spanning the gap. Germline V lookup: CDR1 MNHNY, CDR2 SVGAGI (reference sequence). The CDR3 bases are TGTGCCAGCACAAAGGGACACCGCGGCTCCTACGAGCAGTACTTC. Encoded protein: CASTKGHRGSYEQYF.

The V gene is TRBV7-9, the J gene TRBJ2-3, with TRBD2 matching over 11 bases. Germline assignment: CDR1 SEHNR and CDR2 FQNEAQ (reference sequence). Trimming took 4 bases from V and 5 from J; bases not matched to a gene: 14. There are 18 residues in the CDR3. The CDR3 DNA sequence: TGTGCCAGCAGCTCCAAAACCCGTCTAGCGGGAGGCAGAGATACGCAGTATTTT. The encoded protein is CASSSKTRLAGGRDTQYF.

This clone was recorded a few times. V and J are TRBV2 and TRBJ1-6; a weak D match, TRBD1 (5 bases). In germline, CDR1 is SNHLY, CDR2 FYNNEI. V was trimmed by 4 bases and J by 0 bases, leaving 7 bases between them. The CDR3 runs 15 residues. This CDR3 reads CASSAGSSYNSPLHF. In DNA, the CDR3 is TGTGCCAGCAGTGCAGGGAGCTCCTATAATTCACCCCTCCACTTT.

The CDR3 bases are TGTGCCACCAGTGGGAGAGGGCGAGACGAGCAGTACTTC. Its translation: CATSGRGRDEQYF. This rearrangement joins TRBV15 to TRBJ2-7; possible D gene TRBD2, 5 bases. Germline loops: CDR1 LNHNV, CDR2 YYDKDF (reference sequence). Between the trimmed V and J ends, which lost 6 bases and 5 bases, there was a span of 14 bases. The CDR3 runs to 13 residues.

The chain recombines TRBV7-6 with TRBJ2-3; the D gene is possibly TRBD2 (5 bases). CDR1 and CDR2 (germline): SGHVS, FNYEAQ. The CDR3 runs 12 residues. Trimming removed 6 bases at V and 6 bases at J, with 10 bases between. CDR3 protein: CASSWTVDTQYF. Written as DNA, the CDR3 is TGTGCCAGCAGTTGGACTGTCGATACGCAGTATTTT.

The rearrangement joins TRBV6-6 to TRBJ1-5, with 12 bases identical to TRBD1. The trim removed 2 bases at V and 6 bases at J, leaving 5 bases unmatched. In germline, CDR1 is MNHNY, CDR2 SVGAGI (reference sequence). This CDR3 has 16 residues. CDR3 nucleotide sequence: TGTGCCAGCAGTTACGCGGGACAGGGGGCTGGTCAGCCCCAGCATTTT. It yields the protein CASSYAGQGAGQPQHF.

The V and J genes are TRBV2 and TRBJ2-3; D may correspond to TRBD1 or TRBD2 (5 bases each). The CDR3 runs to 13 residues. V gave up 7 bases and J gave up 3 bases, with 11 bases separating them. Germline V lookup: CDR1 SNHLY, CDR2 FYNNEI. CDR3 amino acids: CASTRDGTDTQYF. The CDR3, as DNA: TGTGCCAGCACCCGGGACGGGACAGATACGCAGTATTTT.

The J gene is TRBJ1-4, the V gene TRBV6-6; D unresolved. Per the germline V gene, CDR1 is MNHNY and CDR2 is SVGAGI (reference sequence). The V end was cut by 0 bases, the J end by 11 bases, with 19 bases between. This CDR3 region has 16 residues. As DNA, the CDR3 is TGTGCCAGCAGTTACTCGCATAGTCAGGTACCGGGGAAACTGTTTTTT. Its translation is CASSYSHSQVPGKLFF.

The DNA for the CDR3 is TGTGCCAGCTCACCACTTCTAGCGGGAGTAAATGAGCAGTTCTTC. This codes for CASSPLLAGVNEQFF. The rearrangement joins TRBV18 to TRBJ2-1, with 10 bases matching TRBD2. Trimming took 1 base from V and 7 from J; bases not matched to a gene: 4. This CDR3 spans 15 amino acids. Germline V CDR1 and CDR2: KGHSH, LQKENI.